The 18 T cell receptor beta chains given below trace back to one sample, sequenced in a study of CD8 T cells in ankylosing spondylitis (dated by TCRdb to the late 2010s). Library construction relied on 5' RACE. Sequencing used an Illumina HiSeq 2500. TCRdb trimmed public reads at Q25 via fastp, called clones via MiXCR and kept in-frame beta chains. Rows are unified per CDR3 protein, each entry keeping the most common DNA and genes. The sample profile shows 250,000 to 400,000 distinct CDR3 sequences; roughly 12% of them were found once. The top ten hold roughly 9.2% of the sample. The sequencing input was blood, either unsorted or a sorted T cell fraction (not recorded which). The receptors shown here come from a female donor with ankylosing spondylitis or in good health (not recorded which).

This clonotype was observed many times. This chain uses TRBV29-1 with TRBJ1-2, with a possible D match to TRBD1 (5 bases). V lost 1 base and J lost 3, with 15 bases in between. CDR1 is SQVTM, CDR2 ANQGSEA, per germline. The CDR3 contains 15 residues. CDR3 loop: CSVEAGTPGHYGYTF. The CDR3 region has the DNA TGCAGCGTTGAAGCAGGGACCCCAGGGCACTATGGCTACACCTTC.

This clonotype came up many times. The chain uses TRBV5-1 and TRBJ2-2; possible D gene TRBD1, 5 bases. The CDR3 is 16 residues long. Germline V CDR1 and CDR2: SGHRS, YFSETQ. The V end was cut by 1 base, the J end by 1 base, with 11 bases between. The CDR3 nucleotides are TGCGCCAGCAGCTTGTTGCCAGGGCAGAACACCGGGGAGCTGTTTTTT. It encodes CASSLLPGQNTGELFF. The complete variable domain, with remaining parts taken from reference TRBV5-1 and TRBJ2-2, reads KAGVTQTPRYLIKTRGQQVTLSCSPISGHRSVSWYQQTPGQGLQFLFEYFSETQRNKGNFPGRFSGRQFSNSRSEMNVSTLELGDSALYLCASSLLPGQNTGELFFGEGSRLTVL.

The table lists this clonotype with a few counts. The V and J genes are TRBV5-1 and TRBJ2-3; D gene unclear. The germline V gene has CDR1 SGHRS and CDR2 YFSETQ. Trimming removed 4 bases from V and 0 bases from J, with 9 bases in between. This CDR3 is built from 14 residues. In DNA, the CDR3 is TGCGCCAGCAGCCCAATAGCTAGCACAGATACGCAGTATTTT. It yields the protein CASSPIASTDTQYF.

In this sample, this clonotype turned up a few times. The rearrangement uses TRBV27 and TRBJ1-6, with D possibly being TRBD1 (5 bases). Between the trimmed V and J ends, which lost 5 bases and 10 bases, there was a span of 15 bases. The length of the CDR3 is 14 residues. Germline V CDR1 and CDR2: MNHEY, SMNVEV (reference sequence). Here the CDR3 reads CASSKIVGGSPLHF. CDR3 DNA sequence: TGTGCCAGCAGTAAAATAGTCGGGGGGTCACCCCTCCACTTT.

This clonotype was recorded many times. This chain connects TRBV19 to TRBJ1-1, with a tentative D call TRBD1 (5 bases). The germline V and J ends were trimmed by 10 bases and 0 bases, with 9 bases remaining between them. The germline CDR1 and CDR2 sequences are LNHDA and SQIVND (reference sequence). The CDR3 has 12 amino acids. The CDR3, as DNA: TGTGCCACCAGACAGATGAACACTGAAGCTTTCTTT. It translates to CATRQMNTEAFF.

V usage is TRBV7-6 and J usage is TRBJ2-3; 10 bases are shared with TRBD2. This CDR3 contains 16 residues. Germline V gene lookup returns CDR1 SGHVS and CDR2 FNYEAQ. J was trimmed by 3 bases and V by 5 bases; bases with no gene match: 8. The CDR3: CASSRGASGRTDTQYF. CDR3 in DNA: TGTGCCAGCAGCCGGGGAGCTAGCGGGAGAACAGATACGCAGTATTTT.

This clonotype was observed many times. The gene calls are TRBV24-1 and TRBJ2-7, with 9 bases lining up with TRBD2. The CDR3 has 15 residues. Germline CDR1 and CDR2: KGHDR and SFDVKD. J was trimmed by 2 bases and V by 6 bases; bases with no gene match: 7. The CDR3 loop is CATSQSGGPTYEQYF. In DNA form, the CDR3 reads TGTGCCACCAGTCAAAGCGGGGGGCCAACCTACGAGCAGTACTTC.

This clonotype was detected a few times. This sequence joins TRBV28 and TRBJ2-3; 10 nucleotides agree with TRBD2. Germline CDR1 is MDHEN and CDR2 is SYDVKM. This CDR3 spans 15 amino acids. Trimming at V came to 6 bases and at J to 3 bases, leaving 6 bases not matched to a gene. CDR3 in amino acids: CASSLAGDRTDTQYF. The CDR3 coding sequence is TGTGCCAGCAGCCTAGCGGGAGATCGGACAGATACGCAGTATTTT.

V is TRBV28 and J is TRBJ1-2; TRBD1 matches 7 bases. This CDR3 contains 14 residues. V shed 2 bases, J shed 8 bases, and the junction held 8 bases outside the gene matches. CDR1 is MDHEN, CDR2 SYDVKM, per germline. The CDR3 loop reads CASSLQGGAIGYTF. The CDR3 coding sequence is TGTGCCAGCAGTTTACAAGGGGGCGCTATCGGCTACACCTTC.

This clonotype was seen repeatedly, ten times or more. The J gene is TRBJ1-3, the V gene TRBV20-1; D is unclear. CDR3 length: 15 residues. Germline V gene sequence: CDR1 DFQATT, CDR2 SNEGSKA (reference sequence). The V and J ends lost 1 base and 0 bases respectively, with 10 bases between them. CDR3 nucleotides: TGCAGTGCTAGAGCGGCGGGGTTCTCTGGAAACACCATATATTTT. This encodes CSARAAGFSGNTIYF.

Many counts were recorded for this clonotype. CDR3 sequence: CASSSFGEGEQYF. The CDR3 region has the DNA TGTGCCAGCAGTTCTTTTGGGGAGGGCGAGCAGTACTTC. The chain employs TRBV7-8 and TRBJ2-7, with TRBD2 matching 7 bases. The CDR3 is made up of 13 amino acids. Germline CDR1 and CDR2: SGHVS and FQNEAQ. V was pared by 6 bases and J by 6 bases, with 8 bases of the junction left unmatched. Full variable domain (remainder filled in from reference TRBV7-8 and TRBJ2-7): GAGVSQSPRYKVAKRGQDVALRCDPISGHVSLFWYQQALGQGPEFLTYFQNEAQLDKSGLPSDRFFAERPEGSVSTLKIQRTQQEDSAVYLCASSSFGEGEQYFGPGTRLTVT.

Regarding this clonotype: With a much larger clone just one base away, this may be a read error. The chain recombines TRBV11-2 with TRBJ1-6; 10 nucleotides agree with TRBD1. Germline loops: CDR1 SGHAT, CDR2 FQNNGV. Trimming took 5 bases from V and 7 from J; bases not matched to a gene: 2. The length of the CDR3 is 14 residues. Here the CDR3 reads CASSVGQGNSPLHF. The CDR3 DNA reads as TGTGCCAGCAGCGTGGGACAGGGGAATTCACCCCTCCACTTT.

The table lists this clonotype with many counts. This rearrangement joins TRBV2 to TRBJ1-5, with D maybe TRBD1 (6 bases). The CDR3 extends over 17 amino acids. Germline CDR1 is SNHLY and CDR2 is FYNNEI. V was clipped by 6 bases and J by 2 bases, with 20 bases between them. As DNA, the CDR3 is TGTGCCAGCAGCCCTATGGGGGGGGCACTCGGCAATCAGCCCCAGCATTTT. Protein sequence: CASSPMGGALGNQPQHF.

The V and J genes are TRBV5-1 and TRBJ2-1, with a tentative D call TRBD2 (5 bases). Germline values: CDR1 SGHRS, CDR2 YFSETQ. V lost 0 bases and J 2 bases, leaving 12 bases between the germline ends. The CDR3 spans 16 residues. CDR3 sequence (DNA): TGCGCCAGCAGCTTGGCCCAAGCGGCCGCCTACAATGAGCAGTTCTTC. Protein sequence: CASSLAQAAAYNEQFF.

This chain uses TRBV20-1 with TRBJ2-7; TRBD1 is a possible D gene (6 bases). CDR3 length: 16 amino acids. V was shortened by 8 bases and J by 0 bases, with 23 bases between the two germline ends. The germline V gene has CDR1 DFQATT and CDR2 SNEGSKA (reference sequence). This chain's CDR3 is CSISPLDSAFSYEQYF. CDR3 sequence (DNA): TGCAGTATCTCCCCCCTGGACAGTGCGTTCTCCTACGAGCAGTACTTC.

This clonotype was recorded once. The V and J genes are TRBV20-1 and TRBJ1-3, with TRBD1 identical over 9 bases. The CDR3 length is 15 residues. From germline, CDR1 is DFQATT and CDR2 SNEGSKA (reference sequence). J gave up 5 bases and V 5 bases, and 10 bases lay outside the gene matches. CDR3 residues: CSAGRTGTGRNTIYF. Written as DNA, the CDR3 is TGCAGTGCTGGAAGAACCGGGACAGGGAGAAACACCATATATTTT.

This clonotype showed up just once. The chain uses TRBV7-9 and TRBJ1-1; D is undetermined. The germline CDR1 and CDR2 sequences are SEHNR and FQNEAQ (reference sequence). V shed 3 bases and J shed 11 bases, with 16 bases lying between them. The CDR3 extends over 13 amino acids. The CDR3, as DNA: TGTGCCAGCAGCTTGCTGGCACCACGAGGGGCTTTCTTT. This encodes CASSLLAPRGAFF.

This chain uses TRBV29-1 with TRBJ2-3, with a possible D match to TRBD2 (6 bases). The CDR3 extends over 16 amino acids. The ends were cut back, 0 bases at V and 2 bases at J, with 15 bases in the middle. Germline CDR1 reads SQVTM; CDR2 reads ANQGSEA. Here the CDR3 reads CSVEDRLRLVTDTQYF. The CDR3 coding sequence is TGCAGCGTTGAAGATCGTCTTCGACTAGTCACAGATACGCAGTATTTT.